One and the same sample provided the 14 T cell receptor beta chains below, sequenced in a study of cytomegalovirus exposure and HLA in healthy donors (dated by TCRdb to 2015 to 2018). The receptor library was made with the immunoSEQ multiplex PCR assay. A mixture of 60 forward primers for TCR Vbeta segments and 13 reverse primers for TCR Jbeta segments was used in the multiplex PCR. In its TCRdb copy, this immuneACCESS table keeps in-frame sequences only and misses some clones. Where compared with another copy, unresolved V genes explain less than half of these, and the others have no known cause. This sample holds 100,000 to 150,000 clones; roughly 74% were observed only once. The top ten clones comprise about 4.4% of the sample. Sequenced sample: PBMCs. Receptors were obtained from a woman in her fifties or sixties in good health and CMV-seropositive.

The gene calls are TRBV9 and TRBJ2-3, with D hard to call. The length of the CDR3 is 15 residues. Germline CDR1 and CDR2: SGDLS and YYNGEE. Trimming removed 6 bases from V and 3 bases from J, with 17 bases in between. CDR3 residues: CASTLHLVGTDTQYF. The CDR3, as DNA: TGTGCCAGCACCCTACACCTAGTCGGGACAGATACGCAGTATTTT.

V usage is TRBV7-3 and J usage is TRBJ2-3; 11 bases map to TRBD1. Losses at the gene ends were 6 bases for V and 4 bases for J; bases not matched to a gene: 3. CDR3 length: 14 amino acids. The germline V gene encodes CDR1 SGHTA and CDR2 FQGTGA. CDR3 sequence: CASSRTGGADTQYF. CDR3 DNA: TGTGCCAGCAGTAGGACAGGGGGCGCAGATACGCAGTATTTT.

The CDR3 protein is CASSPQTGSTEAFF. CDR3 nucleotides: TGTGCCAGTAGTCCCCAGACAGGGAGCACTGAAGCTTTCTTT. This chain uses TRBV19 with TRBJ1-1; 7 positions agree with TRBD1. The CDR3 has 14 residues. Germline CDR1 and CDR2: LNHDA and SQIVND (reference sequence). V shed 5 bases and J 4 bases; nucleotides not matched to a gene: 7.

This chain connects TRBV15 to TRBJ1-2; 8 nucleotides agree with TRBD1. V shed 0 bases and J 8 bases; nucleotides not matched to a gene: 11. The CDR3 totals 16 residues. Germline values: CDR1 LNHNV, CDR2 YYDKDF (reference sequence). CDR3: CATSRDLGRGREGYTF. CDR3 nucleotides: TGTGCCACCAGCAGAGATCTCGGCAGGGGGCGGGAGGGCTACACCTTC. The whole variable domain, remainder taken from reference TRBV15 and TRBJ1-2, is DAMVIQNPRYQVTQFGKPVTLSCSQTLNHNVMYWYQQKSSQAPKLLFHYYDKDFNNEADTPDNFQSRRPNTSFCFLDIRSPGLGDTAMYLCATSRDLGRGREGYTFGSGTRLTVV.

This clone was picked up a small number of times. Other DNA sequences in the sample encode the same CDR3. This chain links TRBV5-4 with TRBJ1-1; 11 bases map to TRBD1. Germline CDR1 reads SGHNT; CDR2 reads YYREEE (reference sequence). The CDR3 has 14 residues. Germline trimming cut 4 bases from V and 6 bases from J; bases unmatched to any gene: 5. The CDR3 DNA reads as TGTGCCAGCAGCATCGGACAGGGGGCGGCTGAAGCTTTCTTT. It encodes CASSIGQGAAEAFF.

V is TRBV5-1 and J is TRBJ2-7; 7 nucleotides agree with TRBD1. V lost 0 bases, J lost 2 bases, and 11 bases stayed unmatched. The CDR3 has 17 amino acids. CDR1 is SGHRS and CDR2 is YFSETQ in the germline V gene. CDR3 in DNA: TGCGCCAGCAGCTTGGTATCCGGGACAGCGTCTCCCTACGAGCAGTACTTC. It encodes CASSLVSGTASPYEQYF.

This sequence joins TRBV18 and TRBJ2-7; 8 bases line up with TRBD1. The germline CDR1 and CDR2 sequences are KGHSH and LQKENI. The CDR3 has 14 residues. The trim removed 4 bases at V and 6 bases at J, leaving 8 bases unmatched. This chain's CDR3 is CASSQGQEPFEQYF. CDR3 DNA: TGTGCCAGCTCACAGGGACAGGAACCTTTCGAGCAGTACTTC.

This clone was picked up a small number of times. V usage is TRBV7-9 and J usage is TRBJ2-5, with TRBD1 matching over 8 bases. Trimming removed 5 bases from V and 5 bases from J; junction bases left unmatched: 4. The CDR3 length is 13 residues. Germline V gene sequence: CDR1 SEHNR, CDR2 FQNEAQ (reference sequence). CDR3 in amino acids: CASSPRQGETQYF. The DNA of the CDR3 is TGTGCCAGCAGCCCTCGACAGGGGGAGACCCAGTACTTC.

This chain uses TRBV19 with TRBJ1-2; 7 bases line up with TRBD1. From germline, CDR1 is LNHDA and CDR2 SQIVND (reference sequence). V was pared by 2 bases and J by 2 bases, with 8 bases of the junction left unmatched. The CDR3 covers 16 residues. CDR3 protein: CASSIRHDRVNYGYTF. Written as DNA, the CDR3 is TGTGCCAGTAGTATAAGGCATGACAGGGTGAACTATGGCTACACCTTC.

V is TRBV15 and J is TRBJ1-1, with 11 bases matching TRBD1. Germline loops: CDR1 LNHNV, CDR2 YYDKDF (reference sequence). Losses at the gene ends were 1 base for V and 3 bases for J; bases not matched to a gene: 4. CDR3 length equals 16 residues. CDR3 DNA: TGTGCCACCAGCAGAGGGGACAGGGGGTTGGACACTGAAGCTTTCTTT. This codes for CATSRGDRGLDTEAFF.

This clone was found a few times. The chain is built from TRBV2 and TRBJ2-5; TRBD2 matches 15 bases. The J segment lost 0 bases and the V segment lost 9 bases, leaving 5 bases of the junction unmatched. The CDR3 contains 16 residues. Germline V gene sequence: CDR1 SNHLY, CDR2 FYNNEI. For the CDR3, the DNA is TGTGCCAGTGGGACTAGCGGGGGGCCGAACCAAGAGACCCAGTACTTC. Translated: CASGTSGGPNQETQYF.

The chain has TRBV18 and TRBJ2-1; D remains unclear. The CDR3 contains 15 residues. Trimming removed 6 bases at V and 12 bases at J, with 24 bases between. CDR1 is KGHSH and CDR2 is LQKENI in the germline V gene. CDR3 amino acids: CASSESSGSHFGQFF. CDR3 coding DNA: TGTGCCAGCTCCGAATCAAGTGGTAGCCACTTTGGGCAGTTCTTC.

This clone showed up just once. The V gene is TRBV28, the J gene TRBJ2-1, with D possibly matching TRBD2 (6 bases). The CDR3 runs 14 residues. Germline assignment: CDR1 MDHEN and CDR2 SYDVKM. V was trimmed by 4 bases and J by 10 bases, leaving 17 bases between them. The CDR3 DNA follows: TGTGCCAGCAGTTCACCGGCCCCCCGGGGGGAGCAGTTCTTC. Protein: CASSSPAPRGEQFF.

This clone came up a few times. The J gene is TRBJ1-5, the V gene TRBV10-1; D remains ambiguous. The CDR3 is 16 residues long. The germline CDR1 and CDR2 sequences are WNHNN and SYGVQD (reference sequence). V was shortened by 0 bases and J by 3 bases, with 12 bases between the two germline ends. CDR3 region: CASSESSRWPNQPQHF. The CDR3 coding sequence is TGCGCCAGCAGTGAGTCGTCGAGGTGGCCCAATCAGCCCCAGCATTTT.